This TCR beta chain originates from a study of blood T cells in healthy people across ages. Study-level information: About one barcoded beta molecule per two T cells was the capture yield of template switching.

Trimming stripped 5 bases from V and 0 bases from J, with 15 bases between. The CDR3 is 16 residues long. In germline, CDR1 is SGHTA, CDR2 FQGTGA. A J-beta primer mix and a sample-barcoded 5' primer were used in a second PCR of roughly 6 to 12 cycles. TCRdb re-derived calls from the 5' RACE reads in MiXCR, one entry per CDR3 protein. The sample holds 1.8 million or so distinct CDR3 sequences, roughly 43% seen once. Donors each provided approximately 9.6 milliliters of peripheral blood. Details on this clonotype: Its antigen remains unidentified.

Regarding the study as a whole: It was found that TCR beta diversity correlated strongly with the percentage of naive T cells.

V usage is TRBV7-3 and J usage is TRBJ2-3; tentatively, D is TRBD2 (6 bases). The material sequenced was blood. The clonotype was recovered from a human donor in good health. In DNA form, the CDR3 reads TGTGCCAGCAGCCCCGGGCGGGGCGGCAGCACAGATACGCAGTATTTT. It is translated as CASSPGRGGSTDTQYF.